These 31 T cell receptor beta chains were sequenced from one sample in a study of blood T cells in healthy people across ages. The use of a sample-barcoded 5' primer and a J-beta primer mix characterized a second PCR of roughly 7 to 11 cycles. TCRdb fed the 5' RACE reads into MiXCR, producing one record per CDR3 protein. Of hundreds of thousands of distinct CDR3 sequences listed, around 26% are singletons. Sequenced sample: blood. The source of these receptors is a woman of 80 years or more in good health.

The rearrangement uses TRBV28 and TRBJ1-4; 7 nucleotides line up with TRBD1. The junction had 2 bases not matched to a gene; V was cut back by 7 bases and J by 6 bases. There are 12 residues in the CDR3. Germline lookup yields CDR1 MDHEN and CDR2 SYDVKM. CDR3 bases: TGTGCCAGCACCACAGGGGATGAAAAACTGTTTTTT. It specifies CASTTGDEKLFF.

The rearrangement joins TRBV7-2 to TRBJ2-5; unclear D gene. The CDR3 is made up of 14 amino acids. Between the trimmed V and J ends, which lost 1 base and 5 bases, there was a span of 11 bases. The germline CDR1 and CDR2 sequences are SGHTA and FQGNSA. The CDR3 spells CASSLELAGETQYF. The CDR3 region has the DNA TGTGCCAGCAGCTTAGAGCTGGCCGGGGAGACCCAGTACTTC.

The V gene is TRBV4-2, the J gene TRBJ1-1; D perhaps matches TRBD1 (5 bases). With 0 bases removed from V and 3 bases from J, the gap between germline ends came to 11 bases. CDR1 and CDR2 from the germline V gene are LGHNA and YNFKEQ. The CDR3 loop spans 15 amino acids. The CDR3 DNA reads as TGTGCCAGCAGCCAAGACAGGGTCGGGGACACTGAAGCTTTCTTT. It specifies CASSQDRVGDTEAFF.

This clonotype was picked up many times. This chain connects TRBV12-3 or TRBV12-4 to TRBJ2-5; 7 nucleotides match TRBD1. Trimming took 10 bases from V and 1 from J; bases not matched to a gene: 9. This CDR3 contains 14 residues. CDR3 residues: CAIARGTAQETQYF. The CDR3 bases are TGTGCCATAGCACGTGGGACAGCCCAAGAGACCCAGTACTTC.

This clonotype was recorded at least ten times. The gene calls are TRBV5-1 and TRBJ2-1; D might be TRBD1 or TRBD2, each matching 5 bases. The germline gives CDR1 SGHRS, CDR2 YFSETQ. The CDR3 length is 14 residues. V dropped 6 bases and J dropped 3 bases, with 13 bases sitting between them. The CDR3 protein is CASNLEGHYNEQFF. The DNA of the CDR3 is TGCGCCAGCAACTTAGAGGGGCACTACAATGAGCAGTTCTTC.

The CDR3 DNA reads TGTGCCAGCAGCCAATCAGGGCGCTATGGCTACACCTTC. Protein: CASSQSGRYGYTF. The chain recombines TRBV3-1 with TRBJ1-2, with D perhaps TRBD1 (5 bases). Germline loops: CDR1 LGHDT, CDR2 YNNKEL (reference sequence). The V and J ends lost 2 bases and 4 bases respectively, with 8 bases between them. The CDR3 contains 13 residues.

The rearrangement joins TRBV2 to TRBJ2-4; the match to TRBD2 covers 9 bases. The length of the CDR3 is 17 residues. Germline loops: CDR1 SNHLY, CDR2 FYNNEI. The V gene end was trimmed by 2 bases and the J gene end by 2 bases; junction bases not matched to a gene: 7. The CDR3 region has the DNA TGTGCCAGCAGTGAAACGGGCGGGGGGGTTACCAAAAACATTCAGTACTTC. Amino acids: CASSETGGGVTKNIQYF. Based on the CDR3 plus reference TRBV2 and TRBJ2-4, the full variable domain is EPEVTQTPSHQVTQMGQEVILRCVPISNHLYFYWYRQILGQKVEFLVSFYNNEISEKSEIFDDQFSVERPDGSNFTLKIRSTKLEDSAMYFCASSETGGGVTKNIQYFGAGTRLSVL.

There are many counts of this clonotype. V usage is TRBV7-2 and J usage is TRBJ2-3; D might be TRBD2 (5 bases). Germline CDR1 is SGHTA and CDR2 is FQGNSA. Trimming took off 1 base at V and 4 bases at J, with 9 bases between the two ends. This CDR3 spans 14 amino acids. CDR3 sequence reads: CASSLGIAPDTQYF. The CDR3 DNA sequence: TGTGCCAGCAGCTTAGGGATAGCGCCAGATACGCAGTATTTT.

V usage is TRBV4-3 and J usage is TRBJ2-3; no firm D call. In germline, CDR1 is LGHNA, CDR2 YSLEER. This CDR3 has 13 amino acids. Trimming cost V 2 bases and J 1 base, with 4 bases left between them. The CDR3 nucleotides are TGCGCCAGCAGCCAAAGACGCACAGATACGCAGTATTTT. The encoded protein is CASSQRRTDTQYF.

This clonotype was found a few times. The chain has TRBV6-2 or TRBV6-3 and TRBJ2-1; tentatively, D is TRBD2 (6 bases). The V gene's germline CDR1 is MNHEY and CDR2 SVGEGT. There are 18 residues in the CDR3. With 0 bases removed from V and 7 bases from J, the gap between germline ends came to 22 bases. The CDR3 DNA reads TGTGCCAGCAGTTACTCTATGTATAGACTAGAATTGGTTAATGAGCAGTTCTTC. Its protein product is CASSYSMYRLELVNEQFF.

This clonotype has a count of ten or more. V and J are TRBV6-6 and TRBJ2-1; TRBD2 aligns across 10 bases. Trimming took 4 bases from V and 8 from J; bases not matched to a gene: 2. The CDR3 totals 13 residues. Germline values: CDR1 MNHNY, CDR2 SVGAGI (reference sequence). The CDR3 loop is CASSSAGGHEQFF. The CDR3 nucleotides are TGTGCCAGCAGTTCAGCGGGGGGGCATGAGCAGTTCTTC.

With respect to this clonotype: An end of the junction does not agree with germline; a read error may underlie this. The gene calls are TRBV5-1 and TRBJ1-5; maybe TRBD1 (5 bases). The CDR3 totals 15 residues. Germline CDR1 SGHRS, CDR2 YFSETQ. CDR3: CASGLDGGDNQPQHF. Here the CDR3 DNA reads TGCGCCAGCGGCTTGGACGGGGGGGACAATCAGCCCCAGCATTTT.

The chain is built from TRBV20-1 and TRBJ1-1; D might be TRBD1 (6 bases). The V gene lost 2 bases and the J gene lost 1 base, with 11 bases spanning the gap. This CDR3 contains 14 residues. CDR1 DFQATT and CDR2 SNEGSKA come from the germline V gene (reference sequence). The CDR3, as DNA: TGCAGTGCTAGACAGGGGCCCGGGAACACTGAAGCTTTCTTT. Protein product: CSARQGPGNTEAFF.

In its sample, this clonotype was seen a few times. The germline gene is not matched at one end of the junction; a read error may be the cause. CDR3 amino acids: CAIAGGASSEQYF. In DNA form, the CDR3 reads TGTGCCATCGCCGGGGGCGCGTCGTCCGAGCAGTACTTT. The rearrangement joins TRBV10-3 to TRBJ2-7, with D perhaps matching TRBD1 or TRBD2 (6 bases each). The germline V gene encodes CDR1 ENHRY and CDR2 SYGVKD. The CDR3 loop spans 13 amino acids.

This clonotype came up many times. This rearrangement joins TRBV7-8 to TRBJ2-3; D call uncertain. V was shortened by 7 bases and J by 9 bases, with 23 bases between the two germline ends. From germline, CDR1 is SGHVS and CDR2 FQNEAQ. This CDR3 comprises 15 residues. The DNA of the CDR3 is TGTGCCAGCACCTACGGACGCTTCTCTCCCGGGACGCAGTATTTT. Its protein is CASTYGRFSPGTQYF.

V gene TRBV29-1 combines with J gene TRBJ2-3; D is perhaps TRBD1 (7 bases). CDR1 SQVTM and CDR2 ANQGSEA come from the germline V gene. Between the trimmed V and J ends, which lost 6 bases and 2 bases, there was a span of 12 bases. The CDR3 covers 13 residues. This CDR3 reads CSVEGQITDTQYF. CDR3 in DNA: TGCAGCGTGGAGGGACAGATCACAGATACGCAGTATTTT.

The rearrangement joins TRBV19 to TRBJ1-6; D not certain. The germline V gene has CDR1 LNHDA and CDR2 SQIVND (reference sequence). CDR3 size: 13 residues. V was trimmed by 7 bases and J by 8 bases, leaving 12 bases between them. This CDR3 is CASKGDWYSPLHF. The CDR3 DNA reads as TGTGCCAGTAAGGGAGACTGGTATTCACCCCTCCACTTT.

The V gene is TRBV5-1, the J gene TRBJ2-1, with 11 bases fitting TRBD1. Germline assignment: CDR1 SGHRS and CDR2 YFSETQ. The CDR3 length is 15 residues. The V gene end was trimmed by 4 bases and the J gene end by 9 bases; junction bases not matched to a gene: 9. For the CDR3, the DNA is TGCGCCAGCAGCGCGACAGGACAGGGGGCGGGTGAGCAGTTCTTC. Amino acids: CASSATGQGAGEQFF.

This clonotype showed up just a few times. V usage is TRBV2 and J usage is TRBJ1-1; possible D gene TRBD1, 6 bases. The germline CDR1 and CDR2 sequences are SNHLY and FYNNEI. There are 14 residues in the CDR3. The V gene lost 6 bases and the J gene lost 1 base, with 12 bases spanning the gap. CDR3 in amino acids: CASSWTERNTEAFF. The CDR3 DNA is TGTGCCAGCAGCTGGACAGAGAGGAACACTGAAGCTTTCTTT.

The J gene is TRBJ2-1, the V gene TRBV5-4, with a possible D match to TRBD2 (5 bases). The germline V gene has CDR1 SGHNT and CDR2 YYREEE (reference sequence). The CDR3 length is 15 residues. The ends were cut back, 0 bases at V and 3 bases at J, with 10 bases in the middle. The CDR3 loop is CASSLGRVYYNEQFF. Here the CDR3 DNA reads TGTGCCAGCAGCTTGGGGCGGGTCTACTACAATGAGCAGTTCTTC.

This clonotype was observed a handful of times. Given a much more abundant clone one base away, this may be a read error. The rearrangement joins TRBV7-2 to TRBJ2-1; D ambiguous. The V gene's germline CDR1 is SGHTA and CDR2 FQGNSA. CDR3 length: 12 residues. Trimming pared 4 bases from V and 13 bases from J, leaving 14 bases between. The DNA of the CDR3 is TGTGCCAGCAGCTCCCCCCAAGAGACCCAGTTCTTC. Residues: CASSSPQETQFF.

The rearrangement joins TRBV7-2 to TRBJ2-1, with 9 bases aligning to TRBD1. The CDR3 consists of 15 residues. V trimming: 3 bases; J trimming: 4 bases; junction bases outside the gene matches: 4. CDR1 and CDR2 (germline): SGHTA, FQGNSA. The CDR3 sequence: CASSFTGQGYNEQFF. As DNA, the CDR3 is TGTGCCAGCAGCTTTACGGGACAGGGATACAATGAGCAGTTCTTC.

The chain recombines TRBV12-3 or TRBV12-4 with TRBJ1-6, with D uncertain. This CDR3 contains 14 residues. The V end was cut by 5 bases, the J end by 10 bases, with 15 bases between. For the CDR3, the DNA is TGTGCCAGCAGTGGCCATGGGGTTAGATCACCCCTCCACTTT. It codes for CASSGHGVRSPLHF.

On this clonotype itself: This may come from a read error, since a much larger clone is one base off. This chain joins TRBV18 and TRBJ2-1; 11 bases fit TRBD2. The J call may be in error: the DNA end matches TRBJ2-7 better. The CDR3 sequence is 18 residues long. Germline CDR1 KGHSH, CDR2 LQKENI. CDR3 sequence reads: CASSPLASGGTSYNEQYF. CDR3 coding DNA: TGTGCCAGCTCACCATTGGCTAGCGGGGGGACTTCCTACAATGAGCAGTACTTC.

In its sample, this clonotype was seen a few times. This chain joins TRBV24-1 and TRBJ2-3; D is possibly TRBD1 or TRBD2 (5 bases each). CDR1 is KGHDR and CDR2 is SFDVKD in the germline V gene. The CDR3 length is 15 residues. V was trimmed by 2 bases and J by 4 bases, leaving 12 bases between them. The CDR3, as DNA: TGTGCCACCAGTGATTCTGGCCCGGGGCCAGATACGCAGTATTTT. Translation: CATSDSGPGPDTQYF.

This clonotype was picked up many times. This rearrangement joins TRBV20-1 to TRBJ2-1; the match to TRBD1 covers 8 bases. The germline CDR1 and CDR2 sequences are DFQATT and SNEGSKA (reference sequence). The CDR3 sequence is 15 residues long. The V gene end was trimmed by 0 bases and the J gene end by 6 bases; junction bases not matched to a gene: 7. The chain's CDR3 is CSARDGQGAPNEQFF. CDR3 bases: TGCAGTGCTAGAGATGGGCAGGGGGCCCCCAATGAGCAGTTCTTC.

This clonotype was found a few times. This rearrangement joins TRBV29-1 to TRBJ2-7; TRBD1 agrees at 9 bases. From germline, CDR1 is SQVTM and CDR2 ANQGSEA. The CDR3 consists of 13 residues. Trimming at V came to 6 bases and at J to 4 bases, leaving 7 bases not matched to a gene. The CDR3: CSVSTGGEYEQYF. The CDR3 nucleotides are TGCAGCGTCTCGACAGGGGGAGAGTACGAGCAGTACTTC.

This clonotype was seen at least ten times. The chain couples TRBV7-9 to TRBJ2-7; no clear D. Germline V gene lookup returns CDR1 SEHNR and CDR2 FQNEAQ (reference sequence). The CDR3 covers 14 residues. Trimming left V 5 bases short and J 4 bases short, with 15 bases between. The CDR3 loop is CASSITGGWYEQYF. CDR3 bases: TGTGCCAGCAGCATTACGGGTGGGTGGTACGAGCAGTACTTC.

This clonotype was seen many times. The chain carries TRBV5-1 and TRBJ2-1; possible D gene TRBD1, 6 bases. Germline CDR1 reads SGHRS; CDR2 reads YFSETQ. This CDR3 comprises 17 residues. Trimming removed 4 bases from V and 0 bases from J, with 17 bases in between. CDR3 sequence: CASSKRQDSSSYNEQFF. The CDR3 region has the DNA TGCGCCAGCAGCAAGAGACAGGACTCGAGCTCCTACAATGAGCAGTTCTTC. The entire variable domain, with the rest obtained from reference TRBV5-1 and TRBJ2-1, is as follows: KAGVTQTPRYLIKTRGQQVTLSCSPISGHRSVSWYQQTPGQGLQFLFEYFSETQRNKGNFPGRFSGRQFSNSRSEMNVSTLELGDSALYLCASSKRQDSSSYNEQFFGPGTRLTVL.

The chain joins TRBV29-1 to TRBJ1-1, with D possibly TRBD1 on 6 matching bases. The germline V and J ends were trimmed by 7 bases and 1 base, with 10 bases remaining between them. CDR1 SQVTM and CDR2 ANQGSEA come from the germline V gene. The CDR3 totals 12 residues. CDR3 DNA: TGCAGCGGTGGACAGAAGAACACTGAAGCTTTCTTT. The encoded protein is CSGGQKNTEAFF.

The chain employs TRBV14 and TRBJ2-5, with D maybe TRBD2 (6 bases). The tail of the sequence fits TRBJ2-7 better, so the J call may be wrong. This CDR3 spans 16 amino acids. Germline CDR1 reads SGHDN; CDR2 reads FVKESK. DNA for the CDR3: TGTGCCAGCAGCCAAGGATTTGCGGGACGGTGCTACGAGCAGTACTTC. Protein: CASSQGFAGRCYEQYF.